This TCR beta chain derives from a study of human T cells and chemical hapten exposure. At the level of the study: There were per-sample TCR yield variations, arising mainly from small pooled library volume differences.

This clonotype was found many times. As yet, its antigen is unknown. The CDR3 contains 15 residues. The V gene end was trimmed by 5 bases and the J gene end by 2 bases; junction bases not matched to a gene: 4. Study-wide results and limits: TCRs at a frequency above 1 in 1000 stayed unchanged with DPC sensitization.

Attachment of unique molecular identifiers to individual cDNA molecules was performed in the library. As originally analysed: Counting gave a median of around 96,000 TCRs per sample, with values ranging from about 23,224 to 700,000. Using its own MiXCR run on the RACE reads, TCRdb lists one record per CDR3 protein. These V and J calls derive from TCRdb rather than the authors' analysis. The data hold 70,000 to 85,000 distinct CDR3 sequences, with approximately 8% observed a single time. Noted time point: healthy volunteer bleed at 6 weeks. Before extraction, the whole blood was not fractionated, and total RNA was taken from it.

The sample comprised whole blood. The chain links TRBV12-3 or TRBV12-4 to TRBJ2-3; 10 bases are shared with TRBD1. The TCR sequence derives from a male donor in good health. Some clones in this sample may be carry-over from other donors' samples. CDR3 sequence reads: CASSPGTGATDTQYF. The CDR3 DNA is TGTGCCAGCAGTCCCGGGACAGGGGCCACAGATACGCAGTATTTT.